Below, 5 T cell receptor beta chains from the same sample are listed, as sequenced in a study of cytomegalovirus exposure and HLA in healthy donors. It was with 60 Vbeta and 13 Jbeta primers that the PCR ran. Produced via immunoSEQ multiplex PCR; TCRdb's table is partial and in-frame only. Among just over 150,000 clones, about three quarters were seen once, and the ten largest hold about 0.91%. The source material was PBMCs. These receptors all come from a woman aged 50 to 65 in good health and CMV-seropositive.

This chain uses TRBV19 with TRBJ1-1; D is undetermined. The CDR3 covers 14 residues. V shed 8 bases and J shed 1 base, with 14 bases lying between them. The germline CDR1 and CDR2 sequences are LNHDA and SQIVND (reference sequence). CDR3 nucleotides: TGTGCCAGTGGTCCCCCCGAGAGGAACACTGAAGCTTTCTTT. This codes for CASGPPERNTEAFF.

CDR3 bases: TGTGCCAGCAGCAAGTGCCTTGGGAGGGGGGCCGTCTCTAGCACAGATACGCAGTATTTT. This codes for CASSKCLGRGAVSSTDTQYF. This chain connects TRBV21-1 to TRBJ2-3; the table's D call, TRBD2, was not checked against the DNA. TRBV21-1 corresponds to a pseudogene. This CDR3 has 20 amino acids.

A few counts support this clone. The V and J genes are TRBV7-6 and TRBJ2-7; a possible D gene is TRBD1 (5 bases). This CDR3 is built from 13 residues. Looked up from germline, CDR1 is SGHVS and CDR2 is FNYEAQ. Trimming took 1 base from V and 4 from J, leaving 8 bases between them. The CDR3 reads CASSLGQKYEQYF. The CDR3 bases are TGTGCCAGCAGCTTAGGACAGAAATACGAGCAGTACTTC.

The rearrangement links TRBV5-1 to TRBJ2-7; TRBD2 matches 8 bases. Trimming at V came to 4 bases and at J to 3 bases, leaving 6 bases not matched to a gene. Germline V lookup: CDR1 SGHRS, CDR2 YFSETQ. The CDR3 runs to 14 residues. The CDR3 region is CASSPGGGFYEQYF. The CDR3 nucleotides read TGCGCCAGCAGCCCCGGGGGGGGGTTCTACGAGCAGTACTTC. Looking up the rest from reference TRBV5-1 and TRBJ2-7 gives the full variable domain: KAGVTQTPRYLIKTRGQQVTLSCSPISGHRSVSWYQQTPGQGLQFLFEYFSETQRNKGNFPGRFSGRQFSNSRSEMNVSTLELGDSALYLCASSPGGGFYEQYFGPGTRLTVT.

The chain couples TRBV19 to TRBJ1-1, with 8 nucleotides matching TRBD1. From germline, CDR1 is LNHDA and CDR2 SQIVND (reference sequence). Germline trimming cut 10 bases from V and 7 bases from J; bases unmatched to any gene: 8. The CDR3 length is 12 residues. CDR3 coding DNA: TGTGCCACCTCTGACAGGGGTTATGAAGCTTTCTTT. This translates into CATSDRGYEAFF.